Listed below are T cell receptor beta chains from one sample, sequenced in a study of identical twins. TCRdb analysed the 5' RACE reads with MiXCR anew, one entry per CDR3 protein. The repertoire consists of more than 250,000 distinct CDR3 sequences, with about 8.9% occurring once and the leading ten covering roughly 2%. The same sample was also used in a study of yellow fever vaccine responses in identical twins.

The sequenced material came from memory (CD45RO+) T cells sorted from blood. The source is a woman younger than 35 in good health. CDR3s include the opening cysteine and the closing phenylalanine or tryptophan. The D gene is left open where the match is weak. Only part of the rows carry a size: once, few, many, or a class if the clone is expanded.

V: TRBV7-9; J: TRBJ1-5; D: -; size: -; DNA: TGTGCCAGCAGCTTAGACCCCCCCTGGTCACCTAATCAGCCCCAGCATTTT; CDR3: CASSLDPPWSPNQPQHF
V: TRBV4-2; J: TRBJ2-4; D: -; size: few; DNA: TGTGCCAGCAGCCAAGAGATGGGCGGGGCCAAAAACATTCAGTACTTC; CDR3: CASSQEMGGAKNIQYF
V: TRBV5-1; J: TRBJ1-1; D: -; size: many; DNA: TGCGCCAGCAGCTGGGGAGGGCCGAACACTGAAGCTTTCTTT; CDR3: CASSWGGPNTEAFF
V: TRBV12-3/TRBV12-4; J: TRBJ1-5; D: -; size: few; DNA: TGTGCCAGCAGTGAGCTTAGCAATCAGCCCCAGCATTTT; CDR3: CASSELSNQPQHF
V: TRBV20-1; J: TRBJ1-5; D: -; size: many; DNA: TGCAGTGCTAGAGATCCCCCCACAGCATCCCAGCATTTT; CDR3: CSARDPPTASQHF
V: TRBV4-2; J: TRBJ2-1; D: TRBD2; size: few; DNA: TGTGCCAGCAGCCAAGTTTTAGCGGGGGGCAACAATGAGCAGTTCTTC; CDR3: CASSQVLAGGNNEQFF
V: TRBV4-2; J: TRBJ1-3; D: -; size: many; DNA: TGTGCCAGCAGCCAACTTCCCCCCAGGGACCAGCCCTCCCCTGGAAACACCATATATTTT; CDR3: CASSQLPPRDQPSPGNTIYF
V: TRBV7-8; J: TRBJ1-1; D: -; size: -; DNA: TGTGCCAGCAGCCCCCGCCGACGGAGCATGAACACTGAAGCTTTCTTT; CDR3: CASSPRRRSMNTEAFF
V: TRBV2; J: TRBJ2-7; D: -; size: -; DNA: TGTGCCAGCAGTCCGTCGTGGGTCGCCTACGAGCAGTACTTC; CDR3: CASSPSWVAYEQYF
V: TRBV6-4; J: TRBJ2-2; D: TRBD1; size: -; DNA: TGTGCCAGCAGTCCCGGGACAGGGGTAGCCGGGGAGCTGTTTTTT; CDR3: CASSPGTGVAGELFF
V: TRBV7-6; J: TRBJ2-1; D: TRBD2; size: many; DNA: TGTGCCAGCAGCTTAGTCGGGACTAGCGGCAACTACAATGAGCAGTTCTTC; CDR3: CASSLVGTSGNYNEQFF
V: TRBV28; J: TRBJ2-2; D: -; size: few; DNA: TGTGCCAGCAGTTTACCCGCGGCAAACACCGGGGAGCTGTTTTTT; CDR3: CASSLPAANTGELFF
V: TRBV5-1; J: TRBJ2-2; D: -; size: many; DNA: TGCGCCAGCAGCTTGGTGGAGGGAAAAACGGAAACCGGGGAGCTGTTTTTT; CDR3: CASSLVEGKTETGELFF
V: TRBV20-1; J: TRBJ2-2; D: -; size: -; DNA: TGCAGTGCTAGAGGGCCCCATGGGGGGAACACCGGGGAGCTGTTTTTT; CDR3: CSARGPHGGNTGELFF
V: TRBV18; J: TRBJ2-1; D: -; size: many; DNA: TGTGCCAGCTCACCACACTATGAGCAGTTCTTC; CDR3: CASSPHYEQFF
V: TRBV7-9; J: TRBJ2-7; D: -; size: -; DNA: TGTGCCGGTTGGGGTACGGATTTCTCCTACGAGCAGTACTTC; CDR3: CAGWGTDFSYEQYF
V: TRBV2; J: TRBJ2-2; D: -; size: few; DNA: TGTGCCAGCAGTGGCGACTCGCACACCGGGGAGCTGTTTTTT; CDR3: CASSGDSHTGELFF
V: TRBV20-1; J: TRBJ2-5; D: -; size: -; DNA: TGCAGTGCTAGAGATCTCGGCAGGCATCAAGAGACCCAGTACTTC; CDR3: CSARDLGRHQETQYF
V: TRBV20-1; J: TRBJ1-1; D: -; size: many; DNA: TGCAGTGCTAGAGAAGCAGGGATGAACACTGAAGCTTTCTTT; CDR3: CSAREAGMNTEAFF
V: TRBV12-3/TRBV12-4; J: TRBJ2-2; D: -; size: many; DNA: TGTGCCAGCGGCCAGGGCGGCAGTCCCGGGGAGCTGTTTTTT; CDR3: CASGQGGSPGELFF
V: TRBV28; J: TRBJ2-1; D: TRBD2; size: -; DNA: TGTGCCAGCAGTCAGCGTGCGGGGGGGTTCAATGAGCAGTTCTTC; CDR3: CASSQRAGGFNEQFF
V: TRBV7-9; J: TRBJ1-4; D: TRBD1; size: many; DNA: TGTGCCAGCAGCTCTCAGGGGGCGGCAGTTGAAAAACTGTTTTTT; CDR3: CASSSQGAAVEKLFF
V: TRBV3-1; J: TRBJ2-1; D: -; size: many; DNA: TGTGCCAGCAGCCAAGGAGGGACAACCCCATCTATGCAGTTCTTC; CDR3: CASSQGGTTPSMQFF
V: TRBV3-1; J: TRBJ2-5; D: -; size: -; DNA: TGTGCCAGCAGCCCACACGGCTTAGGGGAGACCCAGTACTTC; CDR3: CASSPHGLGETQYF
V: TRBV20-1; J: TRBJ1-1; D: TRBD1; size: few; DNA: TGCAGTGCTGGGGGACAGTTGAACACTGAAGCTTTCTTT; CDR3: CSAGGQLNTEAFF
V: TRBV12-3/TRBV12-4; J: TRBJ1-5; D: TRBD1; size: few; DNA: TGTGCCAGCAGTTTCGCCGGTACAGGGGTCAATCAGCCCCAGCATTTT; CDR3: CASSFAGTGVNQPQHF
V: TRBV20-1; J: TRBJ2-1; D: TRBD2; size: few; DNA: TGCAGTGCTAGAGGCCTAGCGGGAGGTTACAATGAGCAGTTCTTC; CDR3: CSARGLAGGYNEQFF
V: TRBV14; J: TRBJ2-2; D: -; size: few; DNA: TGTGCCAGCAGCAAGGACACTTGGGTTTTCGCCGGGGAGCTGTTTTTT; CDR3: CASSKDTWVFAGELFF
V: TRBV12-3/TRBV12-4; J: TRBJ2-5; D: TRBD2; size: many; DNA: TGTGCCAGCAGTTTATGGGAGGGCGAGACCCAGTACTTC; CDR3: CASSLWEGETQYF
V: TRBV29-1; J: TRBJ2-1; D: TRBD2; size: many; DNA: TGCAGCGTTCCTACCCAAGCGGGGGGGCGCAATGAGCAGTTCTTC; CDR3: CSVPTQAGGRNEQFF
V: TRBV2; J: TRBJ2-3; D: -; size: -; DNA: TGTGCCAGCAGTGAACGCGACGGGGCGTATAATACGCAGTATTTT; CDR3: CASSERDGAYNTQYF
V: TRBV27; J: TRBJ1-1; D: -; size: -; DNA: TGTGCCAGCAGTTTTCAGGGGACGGGATCAGAAGCTTTCTTT; CDR3: CASSFQGTGSEAFF
V: TRBV2; J: TRBJ2-1; D: -; size: -; DNA: TGTGCCAGCAGTGAAGGCATTCCCTACAATGAGCAGTTCTTC; CDR3: CASSEGIPYNEQFF
V: TRBV20-1; J: TRBJ2-1; D: TRBD2; size: many; DNA: TGCAGTGCTAGACAGCTAGGGACTACTTACAATGAGCAGTTCTTC; CDR3: CSARQLGTTYNEQFF
V: TRBV28; J: TRBJ1-4; D: -; size: few; DNA: TGTGCCAGCAGTTCGGCAACTAATGAAAAACTGTTTTTT; CDR3: CASSSATNEKLFF
V: TRBV7-9; J: TRBJ2-1; D: -; size: -; DNA: TGTGCCAGCAGCTTCGTTGGATACAATGAGCAGTTCTTC; CDR3: CASSFVGYNEQFF
V: TRBV12-3/TRBV12-4; J: TRBJ1-3; D: -; size: many; DNA: TGTGCCACCGGGGTCTCTGGAAACACCATATATTTT; CDR3: CATGVSGNTIYF
V: TRBV3-1; J: TRBJ2-5; D: TRBD1; size: few; DNA: TGTGCCAGCAGCCAAAACAGGGGTGCTGTGGAGACCCAGTACTTC; CDR3: CASSQNRGAVETQYF
V: TRBV10-3; J: TRBJ1-3; D: -; size: -; DNA: TGTGCCATCAGTGCCCCGAGGGGGGTACGCTCTGGAAACACCATATATTTT; CDR3: CAISAPRGVRSGNTIYF
V: TRBV5-1; J: TRBJ2-7; D: -; size: -; DNA: TGCGCCAGCAGCTCCTCATCCCTGGGGACCTCCTACGAGCAGTACTTC; CDR3: CASSSSSLGTSYEQYF
V: TRBV7-2; J: TRBJ1-5; D: TRBD1; size: few; DNA: TGTGCCAGCAGCTTTAAGACAGGGGGCGGCAATCAGCCCCAGCATTTT; CDR3: CASSFKTGGGNQPQHF
V: TRBV5-1; J: TRBJ1-2; D: -; size: -; DNA: TGCGCCAGCAGCTTGGAGAGCGGGGCCCCCATGGGGGGCTACACCTTC; CDR3: CASSLESGAPMGGYTF
V: TRBV2; J: TRBJ2-2; D: -; size: few; DNA: TGTGCCAGCAGTGGGGGGGCATTGCGGTATGACACCGGGGAGCTGTTTTTT; CDR3: CASSGGALRYDTGELFF
V: TRBV7-2; J: TRBJ1-5; D: -; size: -; DNA: TGTGCCAGCAGCTTACATGGAAGCAATCAGCCCCAGCATTTT; CDR3: CASSLHGSNQPQHF
V: TRBV6-5; J: TRBJ2-7; D: -; size: -; DNA: TGTGCCAGCAGTTACGGAGGGCGAGGTTCCTACGAGCAGTACTTC; CDR3: CASSYGGRGSYEQYF
V: TRBV2; J: TRBJ2-1; D: -; size: -; DNA: TGTGCCAGCAGGAGATCAAGTCAGAGGGATGAGCAGTTCTTC; CDR3: CASRRSSQRDEQFF
V: TRBV7-9; J: TRBJ2-3; D: -; size: many; DNA: TGTGCCAGCAGCTTAGGAGGGGGTGACACAGATACGCAGTATTTT; CDR3: CASSLGGGDTDTQYF
V: TRBV7-9; J: TRBJ2-3; D: TRBD2; size: -; DNA: TGTGCCAGCAGCTTAGATGCGGGAGCGCGCACAGATACGCAGTATTTT; CDR3: CASSLDAGARTDTQYF
V: TRBV12-3/TRBV12-4; J: TRBJ2-5; D: -; size: few; DNA: TGTGCCAGCAGTTTTGCCCCCCTGGGGTGGGGAGAGACCCAGTACTTC; CDR3: CASSFAPLGWGETQYF
V: TRBV7-6; J: TRBJ1-6; D: -; size: -; DNA: TGTGCCAGCAGCCCCCTCTCACTGACCCTTCAGGCCCTCCACTTT; CDR3: CASSPLSLTLQALHF
V: TRBV7-6; J: TRBJ2-3; D: TRBD2; size: -; DNA: TGTGCCAGCAGCCGTCTAGCGGGACCGACAGATACGCAGTATTTT; CDR3: CASSRLAGPTDTQYF
V: TRBV20-1; J: TRBJ2-3; D: TRBD1; size: many; DNA: TGCAGTGCTAGAGATGGGACAGGGAACACAGATACGCAGTATTTT; CDR3: CSARDGTGNTDTQYF
V: TRBV27; J: TRBJ2-2; D: TRBD1; size: many; DNA: TGTGCTACAAGGGACAGGGTTCACACCGGGGAGCTGTTTTTT; CDR3: CATRDRVHTGELFF
V: TRBV29-1; J: TRBJ2-1; D: -; size: many; DNA: TGCAGCGTTGACTGGACCCGATACAATGAGCAGTTCTTC; CDR3: CSVDWTRYNEQFF
V: TRBV12-3/TRBV12-4; J: TRBJ2-2; D: TRBD1; size: many; DNA: TGTGCCAGCAGTTCTCGACAGGGGGCGAACACCGGGGAGCTGTTTTTT; CDR3: CASSSRQGANTGELFF
V: TRBV28; J: TRBJ2-1; D: -; size: few; DNA: TGTGCCAGCAGTTTACGCGGGATCTCCTACAATGAGCAGTTCTTC; CDR3: CASSLRGISYNEQFF
V: TRBV24-1; J: TRBJ2-5; D: -; size: many; DNA: TGTGCCACCAGTGATTTCCTCAGAGGCAGGCCAGAGACCCAGTACTTC; CDR3: CATSDFLRGRPETQYF
V: TRBV5-1; J: TRBJ2-3; D: TRBD2; size: many; DNA: TGCGCCAGCAGCTCACTAGCGGGGAACACAGATACGCAGTATTTT; CDR3: CASSSLAGNTDTQYF
V: TRBV25-1; J: TRBJ1-2; D: TRBD1; size: few; DNA: TGTGCCAGCAGTGAAACCCCAGGGGGCGCGTTCGATGGCTACACCTTC; CDR3: CASSETPGGAFDGYTF
V: TRBV7-9; J: TRBJ2-5; D: -; size: few; DNA: TGTGCCAGCAGCTTCCTTCAGGGGCGGGAGACCCAGTACTTC; CDR3: CASSFLQGRETQYF